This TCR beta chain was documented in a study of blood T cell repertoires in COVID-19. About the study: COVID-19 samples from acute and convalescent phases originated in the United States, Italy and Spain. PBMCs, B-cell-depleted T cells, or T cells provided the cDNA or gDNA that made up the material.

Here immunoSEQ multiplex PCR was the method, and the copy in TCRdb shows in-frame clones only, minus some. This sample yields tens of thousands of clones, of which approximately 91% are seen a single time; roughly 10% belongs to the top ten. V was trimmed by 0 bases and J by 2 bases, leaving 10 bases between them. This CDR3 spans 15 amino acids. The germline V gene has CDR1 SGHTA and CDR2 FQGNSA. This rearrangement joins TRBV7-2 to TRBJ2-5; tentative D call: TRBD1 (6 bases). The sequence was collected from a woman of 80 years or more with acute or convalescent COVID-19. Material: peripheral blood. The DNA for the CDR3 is TGTGCCAGCAGCTTAGCGCTCCAGGGGCAAGAGACCCAGTACTTC. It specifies CASSLALQGQETQYF.